The 16 T cell receptor beta chains given below trace back to one sample, sequenced in a study of cytomegalovirus exposure and HLA in healthy donors. Primers: 60 Vbeta forward and 13 Jbeta reverse. Measured with immunoSEQ multiplex PCR; TCRdb has only the in-frame clones, and not every one. The data hold tens of thousands of clones, with almost 70% observed a single time. Sequenced input: PBMCs. The receptors here all came from a man in his thirties or forties in good health and CMV-seronegative.

The table lists this clone with a few counts. The gene calls are TRBV18 and TRBJ1-4, with 10 bases lining up with TRBD1. V gave up 4 bases and J gave up 0 bases; unmatched junction bases: 2. CDR3 length: 16 residues. Per the germline V gene, CDR1 is KGHSH and CDR2 is LQKENI. The CDR3 loop reads CASSRGQGPTNEKLFF. The CDR3 DNA follows: TGTGCCAGCTCACGGGGACAGGGGCCAACTAATGAAAAACTGTTTTTT.

In this sample, this clone is medium-sized. The chain has TRBV20-1 and TRBJ1-1, with D possibly TRBD1 on 5 matching bases. The CDR3 has 11 residues. Trimming took 6 bases from V and 5 from J, leaving 10 bases between them. Germline assignment: CDR1 DFQATT and CDR2 SNEGSKA (reference sequence). The DNA of the CDR3 is TGCAGTGCCCCGTCAGGGACTGAAGCTTTCTTT. This encodes CSAPSGTEAFF.

The chain recombines TRBV29-1 with TRBJ1-5; D is unresolved. The CDR3 consists of 13 residues. Trimming removed 7 bases from V and 4 bases from J, with 14 bases in between. Germline-derived CDR1 and CDR2 are SQVTM and ANQGSEA. The CDR3 nucleotides read TGCAGCGCGACGTTTTCGGGGAATCAGCCCCAGCATTTT. The encoded protein is CSATFSGNQPQHF.

The genes are TRBV7-2 and TRBJ1-5; D gene unclear. Between the trimmed V and J ends, which lost 5 bases and 3 bases, there was a span of 14 bases. The length of the CDR3 is 15 residues. Per germline, CDR1 SGHTA and CDR2 FQGNSA. The DNA of the CDR3 is TGTGCCAGCAGCCAGGATTTTGGTATCAATCAGCCCCAGCATTTT. Translation: CASSQDFGINQPQHF.

The rearrangement joins TRBV19 to TRBJ2-3; 9 nucleotides line up with TRBD1. The CDR3 sequence is 13 residues long. After removal of 9 bases from V and 4 bases from J, the junction contained 5 bases not matched to a gene. Germline CDR1 is LNHDA and CDR2 is SQIVND (reference sequence). The CDR3 loop is CASGTGSADTQYF. The CDR3 DNA reads TGTGCCAGCGGGACAGGGTCAGCAGATACGCAGTATTTT.

The chain joins TRBV6-5 to TRBJ1-6; D call uncertain. This CDR3 region has 15 residues. V lost 6 bases and J 7 bases, leaving 16 bases between the germline ends. Germline loops: CDR1 MNHEY, CDR2 SVGAGI. The CDR3 here is CASSRTKRKNSPLHF. DNA for the CDR3: TGTGCCAGCAGCCGGACTAAGAGGAAAAATTCACCCCTCCACTTT.

This clone was detected a few times. This chain connects TRBV20-1 to TRBJ1-3; D is possibly TRBD1 (5 bases). The CDR3 sequence is 11 residues long. Per the germline V gene, CDR1 is DFQATT and CDR2 is SNEGSKA (reference sequence). Trimming shortened V by 6 bases and J by 8 bases, and 11 bases separated the two germline ends. CDR3 in DNA: TGCAGTGCGATACGGGGGGACACCATATATTTT. Translated, it gives CSAIRGDTIYF.

This clone has only one observation. The rearrangement links TRBV28 to TRBJ2-2; 7 bases fit TRBD2. After removal of 5 bases from V and 1 base from J, the junction contained 4 bases not matched to a gene. The CDR3 loop spans 15 amino acids. Germline CDR1 reads MDHEN; CDR2 reads SYDVKM. The CDR3 DNA sequence: TGTGCCAGCAGTCAGTGGGGGGGGAACACCGGGGAGCTGTTTTTT. Its translation: CASSQWGGNTGELFF.

J is TRBJ1-1 and V is TRBV5-1, with D possibly being TRBD1 (5 bases). V was shortened by 0 bases and J by 1 base, with 7 bases between the two germline ends. CDR1 and CDR2 from the germline V gene are SGHRS and YFSETQ. CDR3 length: 14 amino acids. CDR3 sequence: CASSLGGPNTEAFF. The CDR3 nucleotides read TGCGCCAGCAGCTTGGGGGGCCCGAACACTGAAGCTTTCTTT. The full variable domain, with the rest looked up from reference TRBV5-1 and TRBJ1-1, is KAGVTQTPRYLIKTRGQQVTLSCSPISGHRSVSWYQQTPGQGLQFLFEYFSETQRNKGNFPGRFSGRQFSNSRSEMNVSTLELGDSALYLCASSLGGPNTEAFFGQGTRLTVV.

This clone was seen more than once but under ten times. The chain couples TRBV29-1 to TRBJ2-3; perhaps TRBD2 as D (6 bases). The CDR3 totals 16 residues. Germline V CDR1 and CDR2: SQVTM, ANQGSEA. V gave up 7 bases and J gave up 1 base, with 21 bases separating them. The CDR3 bases are TGCAGCGGCCGGGGATGGGCTAGCGCAGGCACAGATACGCAGTATTTT. Translated, it gives CSGRGWASAGTDTQYF.

The genes are TRBV5-4 and TRBJ2-3; D not resolved. V lost 0 bases, J lost 5 bases, and 4 bases lay in between. There are 12 residues in the CDR3. Germline loops: CDR1 SGHNT, CDR2 YYREEE (reference sequence). CDR3 region: CASSLAKDTQYF. The CDR3 DNA sequence: TGTGCCAGCAGCTTGGCCAAAGATACGCAGTATTTT.

Relative to its sample, this clone is medium-sized. This chain's CDR3 is CASSLLVAGNEQFF. The CDR3 nucleotides are TGTGCCAGCAGCTTGTTGGTAGCGGGCAATGAGCAGTTCTTC. This chain connects TRBV7-8 to TRBJ2-1, with 7 bases aligning to TRBD2. Germline CDR1 is SGHVS and CDR2 is FQNEAQ. V lost 3 bases to trimming and J lost 6 bases; unmatched junction nucleotides: 5. This CDR3 has 14 residues.

This chain joins TRBV7-9 and TRBJ2-5, with D perhaps matching TRBD1 (6 bases). From germline, CDR1 is SEHNR and CDR2 FQNEAQ (reference sequence). Trimming pared 8 bases from V and 2 bases from J, leaving 12 bases between. The CDR3 is 13 amino acids. The CDR3 DNA is TGTGCCAGCGTCACAACAGGGCAAGAGACCCAGTACTTC. This gives the protein CASVTTGQETQYF.

The genes are TRBV4-2 and TRBJ2-5; 7 positions agree with TRBD1. V was clipped by 3 bases and J by 5 bases; unmatched bases: 12. Germline-derived CDR1 and CDR2 are LGHNA and YNFKEQ. The CDR3 runs 16 residues. CDR3 region: CASSHTDTGVRETQYF. The CDR3 DNA is TGTGCCAGCAGCCACACGGACACAGGGGTCCGGGAGACCCAGTACTTC.

The V and J genes are TRBV4-2 and TRBJ2-7, with 9 bases identical to TRBD1. V shed 1 base and J 2 bases; nucleotides not matched to a gene: 9. Germline V gene data show CDR1 as LGHNA and CDR2 as YNFKEQ. The CDR3 runs 17 residues. For the CDR3, the DNA is TGTGCCAGCAGCCAAGCCCATAGGACAGGGGCAACCTACGAGCAGTACTTC. Its translation is CASSQAHRTGATYEQYF.

The CDR3 region is CASSYGSWGRDEQFF. CDR3 coding DNA: TGTGCCAGCAGTTACGGGTCCTGGGGCAGGGATGAGCAGTTCTTC. The rearrangement links TRBV6-5 to TRBJ2-1, with D possibly being TRBD1 (5 bases). The V and J ends lost 2 bases and 8 bases respectively, with 16 bases between them. In germline, CDR1 is MNHEY, CDR2 SVGAGI. This CDR3 comprises 15 residues.